This TCR beta chain was sequenced during a study of OX40 agonist ivuxolimab in advanced cancers. About the research overall: Three individuals attained partial responses, comprising one hepatocellular carcinoma case and two cutaneous melanoma cases.

The germline CDR1 and CDR2 sequences are SQVTM and ANQGSEA. Trimming stripped 4 bases from V and 6 bases from J, with 16 bases between. This CDR3 has 14 amino acids. TCRdb keeps only in-frame clones here, not all; method: immunoSEQ multiplex PCR. The table records approximately 87,000 clones, about 90% of them present only once. The receptor was isolated from an adult with an advanced solid tumor such as melanoma, head and neck, liver or kidney cancer. The chain links TRBV29-1 to TRBJ2-1; D may correspond to TRBD1 or TRBD2 (5 bases each). Sequenced material: CD4+ or CD8+ T cells sorted from blood, taken in a trial of the OX40 agonist ivuxolimab. The CDR3: CSVVWSPGANEQFF. The CDR3 DNA sequence: TGCAGCGTTGTCTGGAGCCCCGGGGCCAATGAGCAGTTCTTC.